These 9 T cell receptor beta chains share one sample of origin, sequenced in a study of blood T cell repertoires in COVID-19. The assay was immunoSEQ multiplex PCR, and TCRdb's table has in-frame clones only and misses some. The sample records about 370,000 clones, approximately 88% being singletons. The sample consisted of peripheral blood. These receptors were obtained from a young woman with COVID-19, enrolled during active disease.

The CDR3 sequence: CASSYPAGVLETQYF. The DNA of the CDR3 is TGTGCCAGCAGTTACCCAGCGGGAGTCCTGGAGACCCAGTACTTC. The J gene is TRBJ2-5, the V gene TRBV6-2 or TRBV6-3; 8 bases align to TRBD2. Germline loops: CDR1 MNHEY, CDR2 SVGEGT. V lost 2 bases, J lost 5 bases, and 7 bases stayed unmatched. The CDR3 covers 15 residues.

This clone was observed a single time. This sequence joins TRBV10-1 and TRBJ1-1, with D uncertain. Germline CDR1 WNHNN, CDR2 SYGVQD (reference sequence). This CDR3 spans 15 amino acids. Trimming took 2 bases from V and 7 from J, leaving 17 bases between them. The CDR3 DNA is TGCGCCAGCAGTGAGACTCTCGGGTTAAGGTATGAAGCTTTCTTT. This sequence encodes CASSETLGLRYEAFF.

The chain couples TRBV6-2 or TRBV6-3 to TRBJ2-5; D perhaps matches TRBD1 (7 bases). The CDR3 contains 16 residues. Germline values: CDR1 MNHEY, CDR2 SVGEGT. The V and J ends lost 0 bases and 4 bases respectively, with 15 bases between them. The CDR3 DNA is TGTGCCAGCAGTTACTCCGGTCCCCAGGGGGGAGAGACCCAGTACTTC. Translating gives CASSYSGPQGGETQYF.

The J gene is TRBJ1-6, the V gene TRBV28; unclear D gene. CDR1 MDHEN and CDR2 SYDVKM come from the germline V gene. V gave up 5 bases and J gave up 7 bases, with 6 bases separating them. The CDR3 loop spans 12 amino acids. The CDR3 loop is CASSPPNSPLHF. The CDR3 nucleotides read TGTGCCAGCAGTCCCCCAAATTCACCCCTCCACTTT.

This chain links TRBV4-3 with TRBJ1-5; D unclear. The CDR3 has 15 amino acids. Looked up from germline, CDR1 is LGHNA and CDR2 is YSLEER. Trimming took 4 bases from V and 4 from J, leaving 14 bases between them. The DNA for the CDR3 is TGCGCCAGCAGCCTAGAGACACAATCTAATCAGCCCCAGCATTTT. The encoded protein is CASSLETQSNQPQHF.

The sample holds one count of this clone. The rearrangement links TRBV18 to TRBJ1-1; tentatively, D is TRBD1 (5 bases). The CDR3 is made up of 13 amino acids. The V end was cut by 8 bases, the J end by 5 bases, with 15 bases between. Germline V CDR1 and CDR2: KGHSH, LQKENI. The CDR3: CASLLEGRTEAFF. CDR3 coding DNA: TGTGCCAGCCTCTTGGAGGGGAGGACTGAAGCTTTCTTT.

CDR3: CASSLRNPVSDGYTF. The CDR3, as DNA: TGTGCCAGCAGCTTGAGAAACCCAGTAAGCGATGGCTACACCTTC. The rearrangement uses TRBV5-6 and TRBJ1-2; D not certain. Germline assignment: CDR1 SGHDT and CDR2 YYEEEE. This CDR3 comprises 15 residues. Trimming left V 1 base short and J 6 bases short, with 16 bases between.

This clone was counted once. The rearrangement uses TRBV5-1 and TRBJ2-7; 9 bases line up with TRBD2. This CDR3 is 15 amino acids long. The trim removed 4 bases at V and 0 bases at J, leaving 5 bases unmatched. Germline loops: CDR1 SGHRS, CDR2 YFSETQ. CDR3 in DNA: TGCGCCAGCAGCGGTAGCGGGGGCAGCTCCTACGAGCAGTACTTC. It yields the protein CASSGSGGSSYEQYF.

The rearrangement joins TRBV12-3 or TRBV12-4 to TRBJ1-4, with D hard to call. This CDR3 is built from 13 residues. Trimming removed 4 bases from V and 8 bases from J, with 11 bases in between. The CDR3 DNA follows: TGTGCCAGCAGTTCAGGATTCGGAGAAAAACTGTTTTTT. Translated: CASSSGFGEKLFF.